What follows is one T cell receptor (beta chain) and its context. This sample was taken from a study of human T cells and chemical hapten exposure. The CDR3 is 12 residues long. The V gene's germline CDR1 is MDHEN and CDR2 SYDVKM. The V and J ends lost 6 bases and 17 bases respectively, with 17 bases between them. Described time point: patch test 2, 6 weeks after DPC sensitization. The treatment: therapeutic diphenylcyclopropenone sensitization with weekly scalp DPC. Using its own MiXCR run on the RACE reads, TCRdb lists one record per CDR3 protein. The data contain approximately 96,000 distinct CDR3 sequences, approximately 9.3% of them singletons.

This chain connects TRBV28 to TRBJ1-6; the D is unclear. This material consisted of whole blood, taken in connection with sensitization to the hapten diphenylcyclopropenone (DPC). This TCR was sampled from a middle-aged woman with alopecia areata. Some clones in this sample may be carry-over from other donors' samples. The CDR3 coding sequence is TGTGCCAGCAGGTCCCCCCCGGGAGAAATCCACTTT. Protein: CASRSPPGEIHF.